This T cell receptor beta chain was sequenced in a study of CD8+ T cells in alopecia areata. Across the study: Dosing with tofacitinib proceeded for 6 to 18 months, followed by 6 months off drug.

V shed 7 bases and J shed 6 bases, with 9 bases lying between them. Germline lookup yields CDR1 MGHDK and CDR2 SYGVNS. The CDR3 consists of 12 residues. RNA was isolated and reverse transcribed to cDNA, the sequencing template. TCRdb keeps only in-frame clones here, not all; method: immunoSEQ multiplex PCR. The sample carries some 130,000 clones, around 49% recorded once. This sequence joins TRBV25-1 and TRBJ2-2, with a tentative D call TRBD1 (5 bases). The sequenced sample was CD8+ T cells sorted from blood, obtained at week 0. This sequence originates from a human donor with alopecia areata. The CDR3 bases are TGTGCCAGCAAGGGGTTGTCCGGGGAGCTGTTTTTT. It specifies CASKGLSGELFF.